This T cell receptor beta chain was sequenced during a study of T cell repertoires in cytomegalovirus infection. Study-wide background: Evidence of both CMV infection and a matching HLA type came from public TCR beta signatures.

Germline V CDR1 and CDR2: MDHEN, SYDVKM. V dropped 3 bases and J dropped 9; count of bases not matched to a gene: 9. The CDR3 length is 15 residues. One entry per CDR3 protein results from TCRdb running MiXCR on the reads. Here the sample spans fewer than 650,000 distinct CDR3 sequences, 40% being singletons. In the case of this clonotype: No antigen is known for it.

The source of this sequence is a human donor in good health (CMV status not recorded). Some clones in this sample may be carry-over from other donors' samples. Source: cultured PBMCs, taken from culture after CMV antigen stimulation. This chain uses TRBV28 with TRBJ2-4; 9 nucleotides line up with TRBD1. The CDR3 DNA reads TGTGCCAGCAGTTTGGTTACAGGGGGCCGGGGCATTCAGTACTTC. Translation gives CASSLVTGGRGIQYF.